Listed below are T cell receptor beta chains from one sample, sequenced in a study of CD8 T cells in ankylosing spondylitis. TCRdb independently ran MiXCR on the 5' RACE reads; one entry per CDR3 protein. The sample yields around 250,000 distinct CDR3 sequences, over 30% seen once. The specimen sequenced was blood, either unsorted or a sorted T cell fraction (not recorded which). These receptors were taken from a male donor with ankylosing spondylitis or in good health (not recorded which). CDR3s include the opening cysteine and the closing phenylalanine or tryptophan.

>TRBJ2-7|TRBV15
CATSRGPKGVHEQYF
>TRBJ1-1|TRBV12-3/TRBV12-4
CASRLRTGGGHQDTEAFF
>TRBJ2-3|TRBV28
CASSLEGVRDTQYF
>TRBJ1-5|TRBV2
CASKGGDQPQHF
>TRBJ2-3|TRBV20-1
CSAWGDTQYF
>TRBJ1-5|TRBV7-2
CASSLETGSFQPQHF
>TRBJ1-5|TRBV29-1
CSVEVTGPPQHF
>TRBJ2-1|TRBV5-1
CASSLGGPYNEQFF
>TRBJ2-2|TRBV29-1
CSVVGTGYGELFF
>TRBJ2-7|TRBV20-1
CSVAEYEQYF
>TRBJ2-7|TRBV27
CASSARGQLWGYEQYF
>TRBJ2-7|TRBV6-1
CASSELWGQRNEQYF
>TRBJ2-2|TRBV6-1
CASSDTFLGELFF
>TRBJ2-1|TRBV21-1
CASSKALLEQQFF
>TRBJ2-5|TRBV12-3/TRBV12-4
CASSLTGGVETQYF
>TRBJ1-1|TRBV7-9
CASSQPVGVNTEAFF
>TRBJ2-1|TRBV11-2
CASSLVLALKAEQFF
>TRBJ2-1|TRBV5-1
CASSLASGDSNEQFF
>TRBJ2-3|TRBV29-1
CSVDLAASDTQYF
>TRBJ2-4|TRBV6-5
CASSYSMRGGNIQYF
>TRBJ1-5|TRBV20-1
CSAPGPLADHSNQPQHF
>TRBJ2-5|TRBV13
CASSSGPLQETQYF
>TRBJ2-1|TRBV6-5
CASSYSFLARAYNEQFF
>TRBJ1-5|TRBV6-1
CASSSDRDVNQPQHF
>TRBJ2-7|TRBV20-1
CSARQGYSYEQYF
>TRBJ2-7|TRBV11-1
CASSPGEGASYEQYF
>TRBJ1-1|TRBV12-3/TRBV12-4
CATPGRGNTEAFF
>TRBJ2-3|TRBV12-3/TRBV12-4
CASSLASGGAGGDTQYF
>TRBJ2-5|TRBV2
CASINYPIQETQYF
>TRBJ2-3|TRBV20-1
CSARVDTQYF
>TRBJ2-1|TRBV20-1
CSAPVEFEQFF
>TRBJ1-6|TRBV20-1
CSAREWTGINSPLHF
>TRBJ2-1|TRBV6-5
CASSYLTSGGHNEQFF
>TRBJ1-1|TRBV20-1
CSAQELGGSTEAFF
>TRBJ2-2|TRBV11-2
CASSLWLVGATWRGNTGELFF
>TRBJ2-3|TRBV3-1
CASSGYGSGRSTDTQYF
>TRBJ2-1|TRBV20-1
CSARVTESYNEQFF
>TRBJ2-7|TRBV6-4
CASSEGTSGYEQYF
>TRBJ2-3|TRBV12-3/TRBV12-4
CASSPDLVPSTDTQYF
>TRBJ2-3|TRBV6-4
CASSDSGRATDTQYF
>TRBJ2-1|TRBV2
CASSEVGSSYNEQFF
>TRBJ2-7|TRBV7-9
CASSLEGRTYEQYF
>TRBJ2-5|TRBV10-3
CAISVDRGETQYF
>TRBJ2-2|TRBV6-1
CASSPSRGAGELFF
>TRBJ2-5|TRBV29-1
CSVGSRASQETQYF
>TRBJ1-1|TRBV4-1
CASSPDPGGGTEAFF
>TRBJ1-1|TRBV6-1
CASRSTGHNTEAFF
>TRBJ1-1|TRBV20-1
CSARDLGERGTEAFF
>TRBJ1-5|TRBV5-6
CASSWPRPQHF
>TRBJ2-7|TRBV10-3
CAISESQGGFYEQYF